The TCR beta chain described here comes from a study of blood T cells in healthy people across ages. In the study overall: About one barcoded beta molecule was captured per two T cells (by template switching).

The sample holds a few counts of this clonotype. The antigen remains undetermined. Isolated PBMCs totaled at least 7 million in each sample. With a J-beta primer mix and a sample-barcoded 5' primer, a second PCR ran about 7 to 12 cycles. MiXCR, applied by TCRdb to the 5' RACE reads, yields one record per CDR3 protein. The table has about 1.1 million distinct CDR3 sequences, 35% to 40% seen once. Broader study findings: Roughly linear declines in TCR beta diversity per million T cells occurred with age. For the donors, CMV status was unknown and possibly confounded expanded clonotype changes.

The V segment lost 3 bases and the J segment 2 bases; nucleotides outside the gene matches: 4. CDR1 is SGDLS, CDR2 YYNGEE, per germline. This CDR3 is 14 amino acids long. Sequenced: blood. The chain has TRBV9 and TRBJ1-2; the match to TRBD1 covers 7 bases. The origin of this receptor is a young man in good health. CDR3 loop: CASSASTGNYGYTF. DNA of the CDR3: TGTGCCAGCAGCGCCTCGACAGGGAACTATGGCTACACCTTC.